The rows below give T cell receptor beta chains drawn from one sample of a study of T cells expressing NK-cell markers. Using the 5' RACE reads, TCRdb records one entry per CDR3 protein without DNA. This sample's table reports 500,000 to 700,000 distinct CDR3 sequences. The material sequenced was blood T cells: a sorted CD56 or NKG2C T cell subset, CD4+ or CD8+ T cells, or bulk PBMC T cells (not recorded which). The receptors originated from a man between 18 and 29 years old in good health. CDR3s include the opening cysteine and the closing phenylalanine or tryptophan.

TRBV28	TRBJ2-7	CASSFDGKPPEQYF
TRBV20-1	TRBJ1-5	CSADRGGSNQPQHF
TRBV7-9	TRBJ2-1	CASSSQSGTGHNEQFF
TRBV7-9	TRBJ2-7	CASSGTGGTYEQYF
TRBV20-1	TRBJ1-4	CSARDQRGFEEKLFF
TRBV28	TRBJ2-7	CASSSRTTPGYEQYF
TRBV5-1	TRBJ2-1	CASSLNSPVSEQFF
TRBV2	TRBJ2-5	CASSEREWSFQETQYF
TRBV5-1	TRBJ2-2	CASSLASGSTGELFF
TRBV4-2	TRBJ2-1	CASSPRTSGNTRDEQFF
TRBV24-1	TRBJ2-1	CATREGGLSNEQFF
TRBV4-1	TRBJ2-1	CASSPVAGVNNEQFF
TRBV14	TRBJ2-3	CASSQAGTSADTQYF
TRBV20-1	TRBJ2-1	CSARGLGARHEQFF
TRBV5-6	TRBJ2-2	CASREAGGPPGELFF
TRBV3-1	TRBJ2-6	CASSDTGSSGANVLTF
TRBV7-2	TRBJ2-1	CASSLRAQTNEQFF
TRBV6-1	TRBJ1-1	CASRGNTEAFF
TRBV20-1	TRBJ2-7	CSARDFAGGEGEQYF
TRBV6-1	TRBJ2-1	CASSQNYGLAGGYNEQFF
TRBV5-6	TRBJ1-1	CASSLVGGGLGTEAFF
TRBV6-4	TRBJ2-2	CASSDSPFGLADTGELFF
TRBV7-9	TRBJ2-1	CASSGPGANNEQFF
TRBV27	TRBJ2-7	CASSLLGTAYEQYF
TRBV6-1	TRBJ1-5	CASSPRTGNNQPQHF
TRBV12-5	TRBJ1-6	CASGFYRTGYNSPLHF
TRBV6-2/TRBV6-3	TRBJ2-1	CASTGTALYNEQFF
TRBV6-2/TRBV6-3	TRBJ2-7	CASTSGFLSYEQYF
TRBV5-1	TRBJ2-5	CASSLTPYQETQYF
TRBV2	TRBJ2-2	CASNVASLNTGELFF
TRBV6-2/TRBV6-3	TRBJ1-1	CASSYLGTGSSRTEAFF
TRBV30	TRBJ2-5	CAWSVFGGQEGKTQYF
TRBV20-1	TRBJ2-5	CSADIAQETQYF
TRBV5-1	TRBJ2-5	CASSLEMELIQETQYF
TRBV20-1	TRBJ2-3	CSAGTSGYTQYF
TRBV5-1	TRBJ2-3	CASSLASVNTDTQYF
TRBV5-1	TRBJ2-1	CASSMITGGYYNEQFF
TRBV10-3	TRBJ2-3	CAITRTGVADTQYF
TRBV5-1	TRBJ2-1	CASSLDGGRGYNEQFF
TRBV11-2	TRBJ2-2	CASSLAGREITGELFF
TRBV27	TRBJ2-3	CASSTPGTSADTQYF
TRBV7-9	TRBJ2-2	CASSPVGGTYPTRDTGELFF
TRBV29-1	TRBJ2-5	CSVEHKATQETQYF
TRBV6-5	TRBJ2-1	CASSYDDSGPYNEQFF
TRBV29-1	TRBJ1-1	CSVRLTLNTEAFF
TRBV5-5	TRBJ2-7	CASSPDRGGSYEQYF
TRBV5-1	TRBJ2-6	CASSLLGQLALSGANVLTF